This section outlines one T cell receptor (beta chain) sequence together with its context. The antigen it binds to is not known. Nothing much larger sits one base from this clone, and base qualities are not available. Ophthalmopathy patients had moderately to severely active disease, with a Clinical Activity Score of 3 or more, a NOSPECS grade of 4 or more, and a disease duration of less than 3 months. Exclusion was applied to patients with uncontrolled infections, other autoimmune diseases, pregnancy or lactation. Clinical symptoms, serum thyroxine and TRAb, thyroid ultrasound, and orbital computed tomography formed the basis for the diagnoses. PBMCs were isolated from about 9.2 ml of fresh peripheral blood by Ficoll-Paque density gradient centrifugation. Total RNA was extracted using Trizol reagent, and RNA quality was assessed on an Agilent 2100 Bioanalyzer. The TCR beta CDR3 regions were amplified from the RNA transcripts. The TCR CDR3 was subjected to a first round of RT-PCR using the HTBI primer set and the Qiagen OneStep RT-PCR kit. The libraries were constructed in a second round of multiplex PCR and then size-selected and purified. The libraries were sequenced on an Illumina HiSeq2000 using paired-end 100 bp reads. The authors' analysis ran thus. SOAPnuke was used to process the raw data, throwing out any read that contained adapters or uncalled bases, had a mean Phred below 15, or lacked an exact constant-primer or identifier match. COPE v1.2.5 was used to merge the high-quality paired reads, and each unique nucleotide sequence was defined as a clonotype. MiTCR v1.1 was used to align the clonotypes against IMGT TRBV, TRBD and TRBJ reference segments. Only V-J combinations with frequency above 0.0001, covering about 99% of repertoires, were analysed. A TCS score was defined as the ratio of F50 (clonal expansion) to E x V (chaos), with BLOSUM62-based TCRdist applied between CDR3 peptides within each V-J. Welch's t-statistics and random forest reduced roughly 500 V-J features to 13, which were used in a naive Bayes classifier (R e1071). The public reads were reanalyzed by TCRdb: fastp trimming at Q25, MiXCR alignment, in-frame beta chains only. Each entry is one CDR3 protein sequence, shown with its most common DNA and genes. TCRdb's processing, not the authors', yielded these V and J calls. In this sample the table shows 500,000 to 650,000 distinct CDR3 sequences, just under 20% of which occur a single time. Clones ranked in the top ten supply approximately 48% of the sample.

The germline V gene (reference sequence) supplies CDR1 DFQATT and CDR2 SNEGSKA. Its CDR3 holds 11 amino acids, cysteine through phenylalanine. Only the CDR3 part of the read is kept: 33 bases, read in frame from the first base. Cut back by 3 bases and 6 bases, the V and J ends lie 9 bases apart. The data originate from a study of T cells in Graves' hyperthyroidism and ophthalmopathy (dated by TCRdb to the late 2010s). Broadly, across the study: Peripheral blood samples were taken at initial diagnosis, before any treatment was given. Following sampling, methimazole starting at 30 mg daily was given to hyperthyroidism patients, and high-dose intravenous methylprednisolone was given to ophthalmopathy patients. To identify distinguishing TCR V-J signatures, a discovery cohort of 90 to 100 patients was used, comprising 40 to 45 with Graves' ophthalmopathy and around 60 with stable Graves' hyperthyroidism. Prospective prediction of ophthalmopathy was tested in an independent validation cohort consisting of some 18 hyperthyroidism patients and approximately 16 patients who later progressed to ophthalmopathy. The 100 discovery patients were randomly divided into training and test sets at a 7:3 ratio. TCR Vbeta CDR3 sequencing of 130 to 150 peripheral blood samples (approximately 44 ophthalmopathy, about 74 hyperthyroidism and about 17 progressor patients) is reported in the paper. Thyroid tissue and blood T-cell repertoires from six Graves' hyperthyroidism patients were also compared in the study.

General findings and caveats noted by the study authors: Most expanded thyroid clonotypes (frequency above 0.001) were also detected in blood, a finding suggesting that blood repertoires may reflect thyroid immune responses. Sample size was not statistically predetermined, and blinding of investigators to group allocation was not performed. A 13 V-J signature model separated ophthalmopathy from stable hyperthyroidism, with 87.88% sensitivity and about 81% specificity in cross-validation and 80%/75% in testing. In validation, the model predicted progression to ophthalmopathy with over 60% sensitivity and roughly 72% specificity, a median of around 6.6 months before onset.

This TCR came from a man aged 35 to 55 with Graves' ophthalmopathy. Sequenced material: blood. The chain employs TRBV20-1 and TRBJ2-7; the D gene assignment is ambiguous. The CDR3 region has the sequence CSASSSLEQYF. The nucleotide sequence is given as TGCAGTGCTAGCAGCTCGCTCGAGCAGTACTTC.